The 27 T cell receptor beta chains presented below share a single source sample, sequenced in a study of cytomegalovirus exposure and HLA in healthy donors. In the PCR, 60 Vbeta and 13 Jbeta primers were used. Data came from immunoSEQ multiplex PCR; TCRdb stores just in-frame clones and leaves some out. The sample has approximately 100,000 clones, around 77% seen once. The sample taken for sequencing was PBMCs. These receptors were obtained from a man aged 35-49 years in good health and CMV-seropositive.

This clone appeared once. V is TRBV7-3 and J is TRBJ2-2; 7 bases align to TRBD2. Germline values: CDR1 SGHTA, CDR2 FQGTGA. The junction had 10 bases not matched to a gene; V was cut back by 2 bases and J by 1 base. This CDR3 is built from 18 residues. The CDR3 protein is CASSLSAGGWGNTGELFF. The DNA of the CDR3 is TGTGCCAGCAGCTTATCCGCCGGGGGGTGGGGGAACACCGGGGAGCTGTTTTTT.

The chain links TRBV21-1 to TRBJ2-7; the DNA was not compared with TRBD1, the D call given in the table. TRBV21-1 represents a pseudogene. The CDR3 has 15 residues. CDR3 loop: CASSKVKDRTYEQYF. For the CDR3, the DNA is TGTGCCAGCAGCAAAGTAAAGGACAGGACCTACGAGCAGTACTTC.

V gene TRBV28 combines with J gene TRBJ2-1, with a weak D call TRBD1 (7 bases). V was clipped by 6 bases and J by 3 bases, with 15 bases between them. The CDR3 consists of 15 residues. Germline CDR1 MDHEN, CDR2 SYDVKM. The DNA for the CDR3 is TGTGCCAGCAGCCAACAGGGGAGGTTCTACAATGAGCAGTTCTTC. Its protein is CASSQQGRFYNEQFF.

The chain recombines TRBV6-4 with TRBJ2-3, with 10 bases fitting TRBD1. CDR3 length: 16 residues. Trimming took 5 bases from V and 3 from J; bases not matched to a gene: 8. Germline V lookup: CDR1 MRHNA, CDR2 SNTAGT. CDR3 sequence reads: CASSQGTGVRTDTQYF. DNA for the CDR3: TGTGCCAGCAGTCAAGGGACAGGGGTTCGAACAGATACGCAGTATTTT.

The rearrangement uses TRBV4-1 and TRBJ1-6, with D unresolved. There are 14 residues in the CDR3. The ends were cut back, 0 bases at V and 8 bases at J, with 8 bases in the middle. From germline, CDR1 is MGHRA and CDR2 YSYEKL. Here the CDR3 DNA reads TGCGCCAGCAGCCAAGAAGAGGTTGATTCACCCCTCCACTTT. This gives the protein CASSQEEVDSPLHF.

The chain couples TRBV19 to TRBJ2-3, with 11 bases identical to TRBD2. This CDR3 is 13 amino acids long. Trimming at V came to 9 bases and at J to 3 bases, leaving 2 bases not matched to a gene. CDR1 is LNHDA, CDR2 SQIVND, per germline (reference sequence). The CDR3 sequence is CASRLAGTDTQYF. CDR3 DNA sequence: TGTGCCAGCAGACTAGCGGGGACAGATACGCAGTATTTT.

This clone turned up a few times. This sequence joins TRBV4-1 and TRBJ2-7, with TRBD1 matching over 9 bases. V gave up 6 bases and J gave up 3 bases; unmatched junction bases: 9. Germline loops: CDR1 MGHRA, CDR2 YSYEKL. The CDR3 extends over 15 amino acids. CDR3 nucleotide sequence: TGCGCCAGCAGTCCCGGACAGGGGACGGGCTACGAGCAGTACTTC. Encoded protein: CASSPGQGTGYEQYF.

V usage is TRBV28 and J usage is TRBJ2-1; 12 nucleotides line up with TRBD2. The junction had 7 bases not matched to a gene; V was cut back by 8 bases and J by 8 bases. Germline CDR1 is MDHEN and CDR2 is SYDVKM. The CDR3 length is 14 residues. The CDR3 is CASGLAGYGYEQFF. The CDR3 bases are TGTGCCAGCGGACTAGCGGGGTACGGGTATGAGCAGTTCTTC.

This clone was detected only a few times. This chain connects TRBV7-3 to TRBJ2-7; the D is unclear. CDR1 SGHTA and CDR2 FQGTGA come from the germline V gene. CDR3 length: 14 residues. V lost 4 bases and J lost 3, with 13 bases in between. CDR3 region: CASSSLGRNYEQYF. The DNA for the CDR3 is TGTGCCAGCAGCTCCCTCGGCAGGAACTACGAGCAGTACTTC.

The chain links TRBV21-1 to TRBJ1-6; the table's D call of TRBD1 was not tested on the DNA. TRBV21-1 is reported as a pseudogene. This CDR3 spans 12 amino acids. CDR3 protein: CASWQGGSPLHF. The CDR3 DNA sequence: TGTGCCAGTTGGCAGGGCGGCTCACCCCTCCACTTT.

The CDR3 sequence is CASSSVPGQVSYEQYF. The CDR3 region has the DNA TGCGCCAGCAGCTCTGTGCCCGGACAGGTCTCCTACGAGCAGTACTTC. The V gene is TRBV5-1, the J gene TRBJ2-7, with 7 bases that match TRBD1. Germline CDR1 is SGHRS and CDR2 is YFSETQ. The CDR3 runs 16 residues. The J segment lost 0 bases and the V segment lost 3 bases, leaving 9 bases of the junction unmatched.

The chain recombines TRBV12-5 with TRBJ2-5; D call uncertain. Trimming stripped 3 bases from V and 9 bases from J, with 14 bases between. CDR1 LGHNT and CDR2 FRNRAP come from the germline V gene. The CDR3 sequence is 13 residues long. The CDR3 sequence is CASGFELSEAQYF. The CDR3 bases are TGTGCTAGTGGTTTCGAACTCAGTGAGGCCCAGTACTTC. Variable domain in full (rest from reference TRBV12-5 and TRBJ2-5): DARVTQTPRHKVTEMGQEVTMRCQPILGHNTVFWYRQTMMQGLELLAYFRNRAPLDDSGMPKDRFSAEMPDATLATLKIQPSEPRDSAVYFCASGFELSEAQYFGPGTRLLVL.

The CDR3 is CASSLSGRGRQPQHF. CDR3 nucleotide sequence: TGTGCCAGCAGTTTATCAGGCAGGGGGCGACAGCCCCAGCATTTT. The rearrangement joins TRBV27 to TRBJ1-5; 8 bases line up with TRBD1. This CDR3 is 15 amino acids long. Germline assignment: CDR1 MNHEY and CDR2 SMNVEV (reference sequence). Losses at the gene ends were 0 bases for V and 7 bases for J; bases not matched to a gene: 5.

This chain links TRBV25-1 with TRBJ2-1; D possibly corresponds to TRBD1 (5 bases). Trimming took 3 bases from V and 2 from J, leaving 14 bases between them. The germline V gene has CDR1 MGHDK and CDR2 SYGVNS. The CDR3 runs 16 residues. CDR3 residues: CASSESNRPPYNEQFF. CDR3 DNA: TGTGCCAGCAGTGAGTCCAACAGGCCCCCCTACAATGAGCAGTTCTTC.

About this clone: This same CDR3 is encoded by further DNA sequences in the sample. V gene TRBV4-3 combines with J gene TRBJ2-1; D is perhaps TRBD2 (5 bases). The V gene lost 5 bases and the J gene lost 3 bases, with 8 bases spanning the gap. Germline V gene lookup returns CDR1 LGHNA and CDR2 YSLEER. This CDR3 is built from 13 residues. CDR3 in DNA: TGCGCCAGCAGCAACCGGGACTACAATGAGCAGTTCTTC. Its protein is CASSNRDYNEQFF.

The rearrangement joins TRBV30 to TRBJ1-2, with 7 bases matching TRBD1. The J segment lost 4 bases and the V segment lost 0 bases, leaving 26 bases of the junction unmatched. The CDR3 sequence is 21 residues long. Per germline, CDR1 GTSNPN and CDR2 SVGIG (reference sequence). CDR3 residues: CAWSVLLSSDRDVTLGYGYTF. The CDR3 bases are TGTGCCTGGAGTGTACTCCTCAGTTCTGACAGGGATGTAACCTTAGGCTATGGCTACACCTTC.

Remarks on this clone: The junction departs from germline at one end; a sequencing error may be responsible. The genes are TRBV19 and TRBJ2-3, with 9 bases identical to TRBD2. The CDR3 spans 15 residues. Germline V lookup: CDR1 LNHDA, CDR2 SQIVND (reference sequence). The CDR3 nucleotides read TGTGCCAGTAGTACAGGTAGCGGGGGCACATATACGCAGTATTTT. It translates to CASSTGSGGTYTQYF.

The chain recombines TRBV5-1 with TRBJ1-1; D not resolved. The CDR3 runs to 12 residues. Germline V gene sequence: CDR1 SGHRS, CDR2 YFSETQ. V was clipped by 4 bases and J by 8 bases, with 12 bases between them. The CDR3 sequence is CASSPSRGEAFF. The CDR3 DNA reads as TGCGCCAGCAGCCCGTCCAGAGGGGAAGCTTTCTTT. The variable domain in full, with the rest retrieved from reference TRBV5-1 and TRBJ1-1, is KAGVTQTPRYLIKTRGQQVTLSCSPISGHRSVSWYQQTPGQGLQFLFEYFSETQRNKGNFPGRFSGRQFSNSRSEMNVSTLELGDSALYLCASSPSRGEAFFGQGTRLTVV.

The chain employs TRBV28 and TRBJ1-2; the D is unclear. The V gene's germline CDR1 is MDHEN and CDR2 SYDVKM. This CDR3 has 14 residues. V was clipped by 9 bases and J by 6 bases, with 20 bases between them. CDR3 sequence reads: CASGGKIIKNGYTF. CDR3 nucleotide sequence: TGTGCCAGTGGAGGGAAGATTATAAAGAATGGCTACACCTTC.

This clone was picked up one time. The gene calls are TRBV27 and TRBJ1-2; 9 bases match TRBD1. Losses at the gene ends were 6 bases for V and 4 bases for J; bases not matched to a gene: 15. Germline V gives CDR1 MNHEY, CDR2 SMNVEV (reference sequence). The CDR3 has 17 amino acids. The CDR3: CASSPTARTGAGYGYTF. Written as DNA, the CDR3 is TGTGCCAGCAGCCCTACCGCGCGGACAGGGGCGGGCTATGGCTACACCTTC.

V and J are TRBV27 and TRBJ2-7, with D maybe TRBD1 (5 bases). Trimming cost V 5 bases and J 3 bases, with 20 bases left between them. There are 16 residues in the CDR3. CDR1 and CDR2 from the germline V gene are MNHEY and SMNVEV (reference sequence). The CDR3 protein is CASSGRQTEIRYEQYF. DNA of the CDR3: TGTGCCAGCAGTGGCAGACAGACGGAAATACGCTACGAGCAGTACTTC.

The rearrangement links TRBV25-1 to TRBJ2-4; D is possibly TRBD1 (6 bases). Germline loops: CDR1 MGHDK, CDR2 SYGVNS. The V and J ends lost 5 bases and 1 base respectively, with 12 bases between them. The CDR3 runs to 15 residues. The CDR3 DNA reads as TGTGCCAGCAGTTCTACAGGGCCGGCCAAAAACATTCAGTACTTC. Translation: CASSSTGPAKNIQYF.

V gene TRBV4-2 combines with J gene TRBJ1-1, with D maybe TRBD1 (6 bases). Germline-derived CDR1 and CDR2 are LGHNA and YNFKEQ. V lost 4 bases and J 6 bases, leaving 15 bases between the germline ends. This CDR3 has 14 residues. CDR3 region: CASSLRGGASEAFF. CDR3 nucleotides: TGTGCCAGCAGCCTAAGGGGGGGGGCGTCTGAAGCTTTCTTT.

The chain is built from TRBV30 and TRBJ1-1; the match to TRBD1 covers 7 bases. Germline CDR1 and CDR2: GTSNPN and SVGIG (reference sequence). CDR3 size: 13 residues. The ends lost 1 base at V and 4 bases at J; junction bases unmatched: 3. CDR3 sequence reads: CAWSGQGRTEAFF. CDR3 sequence (DNA): TGTGCCTGGAGTGGACAGGGTCGCACTGAAGCTTTCTTT.

The genes are TRBV6-1 and TRBJ2-2; tentative D call: TRBD1 (5 bases). V lost 4 bases, J lost 6 bases, and 12 bases lay in between. The CDR3 consists of 14 residues. CDR1 and CDR2 (germline): MNHNS, SASEGT. In nucleotides, the CDR3 is TGTGCCAGCAGTGGATGGAGCAGGGCCGGGGAGCTGTTTTTT. It is translated as CASSGWSRAGELFF.

V and J are TRBV7-2 and TRBJ2-7; perhaps TRBD1 as D (6 bases). Germline CDR1 reads SGHTA; CDR2 reads FQGNSA. V dropped 1 base and J dropped 2 bases, with 12 bases sitting between them. This CDR3 contains 15 residues. The CDR3 bases are TGTGCCAGCAGCTTAGAGCCCACAGGGCCCTACGAGCAGTACTTC. It translates to CASSLEPTGPYEQYF.

CDR3 region: CASSPGTQADTQYF. The DNA for the CDR3 is TGCGCCAGCAGCCCCGGGACACAGGCAGATACGCAGTATTTT. The V call is TRBV5-1, the J call TRBJ2-3, with D possibly TRBD1 on 6 matching bases. CDR1 is SGHRS, CDR2 YFSETQ, per germline. The CDR3 extends over 14 amino acids. V lost 4 bases, J lost 4 bases, and 13 bases lay in between.